The table lists the clone carrying this T cell receptor (beta chain) with a few counts. Its antigen is not identified. The CDR3 is made up of 14 amino acids. Looked up from germline, CDR1 is MGHDK and CDR2 is SYGVNS. V lost 7 bases and J 1 base, leaving 13 bases between the germline ends. This sample stems from a study of beta chain features in type 1 diabetes. Study context: When patients were set against healthy donors, age, gender and cell yields were similar.

Findings and limits, study-wide: TCRB CDR3s from Type 1 diabetes patients were moderately but significantly shorter in all four CD4+ subsets.

Expressed TCRB transcripts were sequenced because the isolated RNA had all been reverse transcribed beforehand. Here immunoSEQ multiplex PCR was the method, and the copy in TCRdb shows in-frame clones only, minus some. The data contain hundreds of thousands of clones, under 15% of them singletons. The sequence was obtained from a man aged 18 to 30 with type 1 diabetes. The chain carries TRBV25-1 and TRBJ1-1, with D perhaps TRBD1 (5 bases). Sequencing was carried out using naive CD4+ T cells from blood. DNA for the CDR3: TGTGCCAGCACCCCCGGGCAGGGGAACACTGAAGCTTTCTTT. It encodes CASTPGQGNTEAFF.